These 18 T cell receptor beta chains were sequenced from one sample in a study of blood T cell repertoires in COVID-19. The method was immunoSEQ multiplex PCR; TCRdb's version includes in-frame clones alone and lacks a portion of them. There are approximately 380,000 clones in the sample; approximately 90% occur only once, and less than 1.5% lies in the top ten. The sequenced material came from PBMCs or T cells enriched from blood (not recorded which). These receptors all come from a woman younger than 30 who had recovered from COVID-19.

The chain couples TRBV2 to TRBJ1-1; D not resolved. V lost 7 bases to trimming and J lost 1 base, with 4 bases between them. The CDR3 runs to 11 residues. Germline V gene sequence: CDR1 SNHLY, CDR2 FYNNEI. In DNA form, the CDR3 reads TGTGCCAGCACTTCGAACACTGAAGCTTTCTTT. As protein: CASTSNTEAFF.

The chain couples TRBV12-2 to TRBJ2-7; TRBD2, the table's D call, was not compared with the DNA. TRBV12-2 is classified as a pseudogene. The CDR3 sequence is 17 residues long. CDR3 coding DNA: TGTGCAAGTCGCCCGAGGAGTAGCGGGGGCCCAGGCTACGAGCAGTACTTC. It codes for CASRPRSSGGPGYEQYF.

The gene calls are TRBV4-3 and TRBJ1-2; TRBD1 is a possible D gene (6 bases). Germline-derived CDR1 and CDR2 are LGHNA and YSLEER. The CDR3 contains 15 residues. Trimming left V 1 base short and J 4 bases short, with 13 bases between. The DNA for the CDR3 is TGCGCCAGCAGCCAAGCCCCAGGGGCCGGCTATGGCTACACCTTC. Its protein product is CASSQAPGAGYGYTF.

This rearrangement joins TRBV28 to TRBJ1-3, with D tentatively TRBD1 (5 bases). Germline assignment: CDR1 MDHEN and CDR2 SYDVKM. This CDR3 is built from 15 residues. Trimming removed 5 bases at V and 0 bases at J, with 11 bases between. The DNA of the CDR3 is TGTGCCAGCAGTCCACAGGTCTACTCTGGAAACACCATATATTTT. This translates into CASSPQVYSGNTIYF. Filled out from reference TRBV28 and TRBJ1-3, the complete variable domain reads DVKVTQSSRYLVKRTGEKVFLECVQDMDHENMFWYRQDPGLGLRLIYFSYDVKMKEKGDIPEGYSVSREKKERFSLILESASTNQTSMYLCASSPQVYSGNTIYFGEGSWLTVV.

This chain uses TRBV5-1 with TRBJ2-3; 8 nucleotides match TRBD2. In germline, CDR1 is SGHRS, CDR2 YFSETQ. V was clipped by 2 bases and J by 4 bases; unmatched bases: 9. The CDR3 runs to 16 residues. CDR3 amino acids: CASSLSGTSVPDTQYF. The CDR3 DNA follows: TGCGCCAGCAGCTTATCCGGGACTAGTGTCCCAGATACGCAGTATTTT.

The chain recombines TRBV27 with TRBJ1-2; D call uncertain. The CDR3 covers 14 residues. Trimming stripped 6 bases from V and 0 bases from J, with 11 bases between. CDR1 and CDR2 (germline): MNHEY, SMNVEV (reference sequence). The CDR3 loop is CASSPEAPNYGYTF. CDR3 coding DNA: TGTGCCAGCAGCCCAGAGGCGCCTAACTATGGCTACACCTTC.

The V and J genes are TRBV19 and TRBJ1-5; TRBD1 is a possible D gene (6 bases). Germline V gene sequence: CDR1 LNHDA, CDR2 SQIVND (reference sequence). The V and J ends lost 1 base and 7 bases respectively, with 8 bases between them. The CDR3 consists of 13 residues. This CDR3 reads CASSIAGTQPQHF. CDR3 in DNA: TGTGCCAGTAGTATAGCGGGGACACAGCCCCAGCATTTT.

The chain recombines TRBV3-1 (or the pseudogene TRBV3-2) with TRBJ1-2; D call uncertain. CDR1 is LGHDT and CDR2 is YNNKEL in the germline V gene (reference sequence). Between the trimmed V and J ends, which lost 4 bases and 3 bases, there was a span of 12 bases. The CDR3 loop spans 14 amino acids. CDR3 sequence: CASSPLGRYYGYTF. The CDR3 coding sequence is TGTGCCAGCAGCCCTCTCGGCAGGTACTATGGCTACACCTTC.

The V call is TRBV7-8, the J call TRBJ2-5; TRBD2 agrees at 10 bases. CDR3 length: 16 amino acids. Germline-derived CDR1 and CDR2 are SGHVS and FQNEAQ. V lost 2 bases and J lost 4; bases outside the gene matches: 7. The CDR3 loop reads CASSLKSGGAVETQYF. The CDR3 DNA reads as TGTGCCAGCAGCTTAAAAAGCGGGGGGGCCGTAGAGACCCAGTACTTC.

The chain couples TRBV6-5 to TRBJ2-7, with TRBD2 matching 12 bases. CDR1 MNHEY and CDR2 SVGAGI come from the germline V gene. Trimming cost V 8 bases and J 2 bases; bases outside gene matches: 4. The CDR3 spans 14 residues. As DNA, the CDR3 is TGTGCCAGCGGGGCTAGCGGGGGGGCCTACGAGCAGTACTTC. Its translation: CASGASGGAYEQYF.

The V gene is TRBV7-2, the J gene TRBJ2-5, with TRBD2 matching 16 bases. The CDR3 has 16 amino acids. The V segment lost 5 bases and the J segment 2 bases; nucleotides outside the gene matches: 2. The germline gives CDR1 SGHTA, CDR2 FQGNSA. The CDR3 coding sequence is TGTGCCAGCAGCCCGGGACTAGCGGGGGGGCAAGAGACCCAGTACTTC. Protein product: CASSPGLAGGQETQYF. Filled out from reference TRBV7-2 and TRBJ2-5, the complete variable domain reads GAGVSQSPSNKVTEKGKDVELRCDPISGHTALYWYRQSLGQGLEFLIYFQGNSAPDKSGLPSDRFSAERTGGSVSTLTIQRTQQEDSAVYLCASSPGLAGGQETQYFGPGTRLLVL.

The CDR3 DNA sequence: TGTGCCAGCAGTGAGACAGGGGGTAGGGAAAAACTGTTTTTT. This translates into CASSETGGREKLFF. The V call is TRBV25-1, the J call TRBJ1-4, with 9 bases fitting TRBD1. The CDR3 has 14 residues. The germline gives CDR1 MGHDK, CDR2 SYGVNS. The V gene end was trimmed by 3 bases and the J gene end by 8 bases; junction bases not matched to a gene: 4.

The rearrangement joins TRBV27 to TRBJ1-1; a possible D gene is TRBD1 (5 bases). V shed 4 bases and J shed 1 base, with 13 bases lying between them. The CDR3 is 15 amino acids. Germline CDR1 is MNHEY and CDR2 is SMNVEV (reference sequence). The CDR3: CASSSRTNRNTEAFF. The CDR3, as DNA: TGTGCCAGCAGTTCGCGGACAAATCGGAACACTGAAGCTTTCTTT.

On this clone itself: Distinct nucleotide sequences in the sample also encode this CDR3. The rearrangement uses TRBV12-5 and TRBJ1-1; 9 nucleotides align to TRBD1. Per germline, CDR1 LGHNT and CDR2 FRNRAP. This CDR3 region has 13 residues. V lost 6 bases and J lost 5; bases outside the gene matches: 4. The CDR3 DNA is TGTGCTAGTGGCTTGACAGGGGGTACTGAAGCTTTCTTT. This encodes CASGLTGGTEAFF.

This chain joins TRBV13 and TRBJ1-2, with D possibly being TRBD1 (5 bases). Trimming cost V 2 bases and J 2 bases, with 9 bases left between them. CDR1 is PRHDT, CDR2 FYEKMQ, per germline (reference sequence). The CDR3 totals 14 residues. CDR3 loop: CASSLWGDNYGYTF. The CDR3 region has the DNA TGTGCCAGCAGCTTATGGGGGGACAACTATGGCTACACCTTC. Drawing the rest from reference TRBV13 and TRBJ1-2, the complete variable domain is AAGVIQSPRHLIKEKRETATLKCYPIPRHDTVYWYQQGPGQDPQFLISFYEKMQSDKGSIPDRFSAQQFSDYHSELNMSSLELGDSALYFCASSLWGDNYGYTFGSGTRLTVV.

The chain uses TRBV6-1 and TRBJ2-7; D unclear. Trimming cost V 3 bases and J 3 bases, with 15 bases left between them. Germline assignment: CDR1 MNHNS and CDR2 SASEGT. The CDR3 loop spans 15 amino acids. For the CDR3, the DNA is TGTGCCAGCAGTGATTATTCAGATATTTACTACGAGCAGTACTTC. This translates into CASSDYSDIYYEQYF.

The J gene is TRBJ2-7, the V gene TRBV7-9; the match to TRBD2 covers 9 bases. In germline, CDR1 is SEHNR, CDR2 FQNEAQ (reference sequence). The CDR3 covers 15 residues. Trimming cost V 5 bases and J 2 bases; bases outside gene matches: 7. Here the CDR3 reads CASSPGTSTAYEQYF. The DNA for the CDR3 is TGTGCCAGCAGCCCTGGGACTAGCACCGCCTACGAGCAGTACTTC.

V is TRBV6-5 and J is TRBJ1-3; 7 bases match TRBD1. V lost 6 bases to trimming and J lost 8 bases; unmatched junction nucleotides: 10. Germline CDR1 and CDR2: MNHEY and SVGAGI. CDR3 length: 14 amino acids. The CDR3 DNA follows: TGTGCCAGCAGCCGGAACAGGGGTAGCTACACCATATATTTT. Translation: CASSRNRGSYTIYF.